The 14 T cell receptor beta chains given below trace back to one sample, sequenced in a study of T-cell reconstitution after alpha-beta-depleted transplantation in children. A library of TCRbeta sequences, prepared with unique molecular identifiers, was generated. TCRdb called the PCR reads again in MiXCR, with one record for every CDR3 protein. The sample gives 200,000 to 250,000 distinct CDR3 sequences, approximately 8.4% of which show up once; 35% is in the top ten. The specimen comprised PBMCs, mostly from graft donor cells, sampled 360 days after TCRalphabeta/CD19-depleted stem cell transplant. Receptors originate from a male patient aged 2 to 9 who had a stem cell transplant for acute myeloid leukemia, so the T cells may come from the graft donor.

This clonotype occurred many times. This rearrangement joins TRBV12-3 or TRBV12-4 to TRBJ2-7; 11 positions agree with TRBD2. The junction had 8 bases not matched to a gene; V was cut back by 2 bases and J by 2 bases. The CDR3 extends over 17 amino acids. CDR3: CASSLSRLAGNPYEQYF. CDR3 nucleotide sequence: TGTGCCAGCAGTTTATCCCGACTAGCGGGGAACCCCTACGAGCAGTACTTC.

This clonotype was recorded a few times. The V call is TRBV12-3 or TRBV12-4, the J call TRBJ1-1, with D tentatively TRBD1 (5 bases). V was cut by 4 bases and J by 4 bases, with 7 bases left in between. This CDR3 is built from 12 residues. The CDR3 spells CASSWTSTEAFF. The CDR3 nucleotides are TGTGCCAGCAGTTGGACATCCACTGAAGCTTTCTTT.

This clonotype has ten or more counts. The chain uses TRBV15 and TRBJ2-7, with D tentatively TRBD1 (6 bases). Trimming took off 1 base at V and 3 bases at J, with 16 bases between the two ends. CDR3 length: 16 residues. Germline CDR1 LNHNV, CDR2 YYDKDF (reference sequence). The CDR3 here is CATSRVGNRELYEQYF. CDR3 nucleotide sequence: TGTGCCACCAGCAGAGTAGGGAACAGGGAGCTCTACGAGCAGTACTTC.

This clonotype was recorded at least ten times. The chain employs TRBV12-3 or TRBV12-4 and TRBJ1-1; TRBD1 is a possible D gene (6 bases). The V gene lost 3 bases and the J gene lost 1 base, with 15 bases spanning the gap. The CDR3 sequence is 16 residues long. The CDR3, as DNA: TGTGCCAGCAGTTTCCCAGAGGGGGTCGGGAACACTGAAGCTTTCTTT. Protein: CASSFPEGVGNTEAFF.

This clonotype was picked up a small number of times. The chain has TRBV29-1 and TRBJ2-5, with 12 bases identical to TRBD2. CDR1 is SQVTM and CDR2 is ANQGSEA in the germline V gene. The CDR3 loop spans 18 amino acids. Trimming cost V 6 bases and J 3 bases; bases outside gene matches: 17. Written as DNA, the CDR3 is TGCAGCGTCGCACTAGCGGGGGGCGCCTCCAGTAAAGAAGAGACCCAGTACTTC. Amino acid sequence: CSVALAGGASSKEETQYF.

This clonotype was counted at least ten times. This chain uses TRBV29-1 with TRBJ2-7; unclear D gene. The CDR3 contains 11 residues. Per the germline V gene, CDR1 is SQVTM and CDR2 is ANQGSEA. The V and J ends lost 3 bases and 6 bases respectively, with 9 bases between them. The CDR3, as DNA: TGCAGCGTTGAGGGGTCCGGCGAGCAGTACTTC. Translation: CSVEGSGEQYF.

The table lists this clonotype with many counts. The chain is built from TRBV7-8 and TRBJ2-3; TRBD2 matches 12 bases. This CDR3 is built from 17 residues. Germline loops: CDR1 SGHVS, CDR2 FQNEAQ. With 5 bases clipped from V and 3 bases from J, the junction kept 9 bases outside the gene matches. This CDR3 reads CASSPLLAGGGTDTQYF. DNA for the CDR3: TGTGCCAGCAGCCCGTTACTAGCGGGAGGTGGAACAGATACGCAGTATTTT.

This clonotype was observed at least ten times. The rearrangement uses TRBV11-2 and TRBJ2-7; D unclear. Deletions cut 4 bases from V and 3 bases from J, with 13 bases between. Germline CDR1 SGHAT, CDR2 FQNNGV. The CDR3 runs to 14 residues. The CDR3 here is CASSSPTDYYEQYV. In nucleotides, the CDR3 is TGTGCCAGCAGCTCACCCACGGATTACTACGAGCAGTACGTC.

This clonotype was counted only a few times. The chain has TRBV12-3 or TRBV12-4 and TRBJ2-1; 12 bases are a match to TRBD2. CDR3 size: 14 residues. Unmatched junction bases numbered 4, after V lost 3 bases and J lost 10 bases. The CDR3 DNA reads as TGTGCCAGCAGTTTCGCTAGCGGGGGGGCGGAGCAGTTCTTC. Amino acids: CASSFASGGAEQFF.

This clonotype has ten or more counts. The V gene is TRBV18, the J gene TRBJ2-1; 10 bases fit TRBD2. Germline values: CDR1 KGHSH, CDR2 LQKENI. The CDR3 length is 15 residues. V lost 5 bases and J lost 5; bases outside the gene matches: 6. The CDR3 DNA follows: TGTGCCAGCTCAGCCAGCGGGGGGGTCGACAATGAGCAGTTCTTC. It yields the protein CASSASGGVDNEQFF.

The sample holds many counts of this clonotype. This chain links TRBV6-1 with TRBJ2-1; TRBD2 matches at 14 bases. The CDR3 length is 18 residues. V lost 4 bases to trimming and J lost 1 base; unmatched junction nucleotides: 6. Germline loops: CDR1 MNHNS, CDR2 SASEGT. CDR3 in amino acids: CASSVGTSGSSSYNEQFF. The CDR3 DNA is TGTGCCAGCAGTGTGGGGACTAGCGGGAGTTCATCCTACAATGAGCAGTTCTTC.

A word on this clonotype: The conserved closing phenylalanine or tryptophan is absent in this CDR3, likely reflecting a read error. The chain is built from TRBV3-1 and TRBJ2-5; D is unresolved. The CDR3 runs 15 residues. V lost 0 bases and J 4 bases, leaving 12 bases between the germline ends. Germline V gene sequence: CDR1 LGHDT, CDR2 YNNKEL (reference sequence). The CDR3 loop is CASSQDPDPGETQYL. CDR3 nucleotide sequence: TGTGCCAGCAGCCAAGATCCCGACCCAGGAGAGACCCAGTACTTG.

This clonotype was detected many times. The rearrangement joins TRBV5-1 to TRBJ2-4; D is unclear. The CDR3 runs to 13 residues. Deletions cut 2 bases from V and 5 bases from J, with 8 bases between. Per germline, CDR1 SGHRS and CDR2 YFSETQ. CDR3 sequence: CASSLNTQNIQYF. As DNA, the CDR3 is TGCGCCAGCAGCTTAAACACCCAAAACATTCAGTACTTC.

This clonotype was seen a few times. The rearrangement links TRBV5-1 to TRBJ2-1; tentatively, D is TRBD1 (6 bases). CDR1 and CDR2 from the germline V gene are SGHRS and YFSETQ. Trimming pared 0 bases from V and 5 bases from J, leaving 21 bases between. CDR3 size: 18 residues. In DNA, the CDR3 is TGCGCCAGCAGCTTGGGGCCCGTGGGGGCCTTATTCCACAATGAGCAGTTCTTC. Translation: CASSLGPVGALFHNEQFF.